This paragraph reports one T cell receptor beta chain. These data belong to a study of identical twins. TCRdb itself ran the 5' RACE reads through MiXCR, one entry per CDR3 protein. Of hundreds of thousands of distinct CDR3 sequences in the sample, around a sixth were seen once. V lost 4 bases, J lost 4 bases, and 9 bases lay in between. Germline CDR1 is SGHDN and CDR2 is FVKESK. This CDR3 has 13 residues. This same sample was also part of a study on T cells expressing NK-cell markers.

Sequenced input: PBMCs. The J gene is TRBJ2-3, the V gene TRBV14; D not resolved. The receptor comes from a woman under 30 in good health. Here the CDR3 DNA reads TGTGCCAGCAGCCCGATATCAGCAGATACGCAGTATTTT. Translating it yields CASSPISADTQYF.